The 32 T cell receptor beta chains reported below all come from one sample, sequenced in a study of CD4 T cells in relation to SARS-CoV-2 and coronaviruses. These TCRs' antigens remain unknown. Libraries were prepared by immunoSEQ multiplex PCR; TCRdb keeps only in-frame clonotypes and omits some of them. The data hold about 15,000 clones, with over 60% observed a single time. CD4+ T cells from unexposed donors were obtained before the COVID-19 pandemic (2011-2018). CD4+ T cells were isolated from the cells after around 9 days of culture. The specimen sequenced was CD4+ T cells from PBMCs, cultured in vitro. These receptors all come from a human donor in good health.

Written as DNA, the CDR3 is TGTGCCAGCAGCGCCCAGGGCTACCCAGAAGAGACCCAGTACTTC. Translation: CASSAQGYPEETQYF. The chain uses TRBV9 and TRBJ2-5, with D tentatively TRBD1 (5 bases). The CDR3 extends over 15 amino acids. Trimming pared 3 bases from V and 3 bases from J, leaving 15 bases between. Germline CDR1 SGDLS, CDR2 YYNGEE.

This clone was seen more than once but under ten times. The V call is TRBV18, the J call TRBJ1-5; D perhaps matches TRBD1 (6 bases). Germline loops: CDR1 KGHSH, CDR2 LQKENI. V dropped 2 bases and J dropped 0 bases, with 11 bases sitting between them. The CDR3 loop spans 16 amino acids. The CDR3 region is CASSPAGQISNQPQHF. The CDR3 DNA sequence: TGTGCCAGCTCACCAGCAGGACAGATTAGCAATCAGCCCCAGCATTTT.

This rearrangement joins TRBV10-1 to TRBJ2-2; D not resolved. The CDR3 totals 15 residues. V gave up 2 bases and J gave up 1 base, with 8 bases separating them. Germline lookup yields CDR1 WNHNN and CDR2 SYGVQD (reference sequence). This CDR3 reads CASSESHLNTGELFF. The CDR3 nucleotides read TGCGCCAGCAGTGAGAGCCACCTGAACACCGGGGAGCTGTTTTTT.

The chain couples TRBV5-6 to TRBJ2-1; 7 bases are shared with TRBD1. The CDR3 has 14 amino acids. V shed 4 bases and J 7 bases; nucleotides not matched to a gene: 8. CDR1 is SGHDT, CDR2 YYEEEE, per germline. CDR3: CASSPRGRGNEQFF. In nucleotides, the CDR3 is TGTGCCAGCAGCCCTAGGGGGCGCGGTAATGAGCAGTTCTTC. The variable domain in full, completed from reference TRBV5-6 and TRBJ2-1, reads DAGVTQSPTHLIKTRGQQVTLRCSPKSGHDTVSWYQQALGQGPQFIFQYYEEEERQRGNFPDRFSGHQFPNYSSELNVNALLLGDSALYLCASSPRGRGNEQFFGPGTRLTVL.

The V and J genes are TRBV10-3 and TRBJ2-5; weak D call: TRBD2 (6 bases). V lost 5 bases and J 3 bases, leaving 10 bases between the germline ends. Germline CDR1 is ENHRY and CDR2 is SYGVKD. The CDR3 runs to 13 residues. For the CDR3, the DNA is TGTGCCATCAGTTCTAGCGAAGAAGAGACCCAGTACTTC. Translated: CAISSSEEETQYF.

J is TRBJ1-2 and V is TRBV24-1, with a possible D match to TRBD1 (6 bases). The V end lost 5 bases, the J end lost 0 bases, and 9 bases lay between the germline ends. The CDR3 has 14 amino acids. Germline V CDR1 and CDR2: KGHDR, SFDVKD. The CDR3 here is CATSGGTTNYGYTF. The CDR3 coding sequence is TGTGCCACCAGTGGTGGGACAACTAACTATGGCTACACCTTC.

This clone was observed once. V is TRBV19 and J is TRBJ1-1; D is perhaps TRBD1 (6 bases). The germline V and J ends were trimmed by 7 bases and 1 base, with 13 bases remaining between them. The CDR3 has 14 residues. Germline CDR1 reads LNHDA; CDR2 reads SQIVND (reference sequence). CDR3 nucleotide sequence: TGTGCCAGTACCCCGACAGGCCGGAACACTGAAGCTTTCTTT. Protein sequence: CASTPTGRNTEAFF.

The chain uses TRBV7-3 and TRBJ2-5; D is perhaps TRBD1 or TRBD2 (5 bases each). Trimming left V 5 bases short and J 2 bases short, with 9 bases between. The CDR3 totals 13 residues. Germline lookup yields CDR1 SGHTA and CDR2 FQGTGA. CDR3 nucleotides: TGTGCCAGCAGCCGGGACGGTCAAGAGACCCAGTACTTC. It yields the protein CASSRDGQETQYF.

This clone was counted a few times. The rearrangement uses TRBV19 and TRBJ2-2; 8 bases map to TRBD1. This CDR3 has 17 residues. Germline CDR1 is LNHDA and CDR2 is SQIVND (reference sequence). The trim removed 3 bases at V and 7 bases at J, leaving 13 bases unmatched. The CDR3 loop reads CASSMLFRTGNVGELFF. CDR3 in DNA: TGTGCCAGTAGTATGTTGTTTAGGACAGGGAACGTCGGGGAGCTGTTTTTT.

The rearrangement joins TRBV7-9 to TRBJ1-1; D might be TRBD1 (5 bases). Trimming removed 7 bases from V and 10 bases from J, with 25 bases in between. Germline loops: CDR1 SEHNR, CDR2 FQNEAQ (reference sequence). This CDR3 is built from 15 residues. The CDR3 coding sequence is TGTGCCAGCACCCCCAGGGTGGGAGGGTCCGGTGGAGCTTTCTTT. Its translation is CASTPRVGGSGGAFF. The full variable domain, in which reference TRBV7-9 and TRBJ1-1 provide the parts outside the CDR3, is DTGVSQNPRHKITKRGQNVTFRCDPISEHNRLYWYRQTLGQGPEFLTYFQNEAQLEKSRLLSDRFSAERPKGSFSTLEIQRTEQGDSAMYLCASTPRVGGSGGAFFGQGTRLTVV.

The gene calls are TRBV5-8 and TRBJ2-7; D might be TRBD2 (5 bases). Deletions cut 4 bases from V and 3 bases from J, with 17 bases between. Germline assignment: CDR1 SGHTS and CDR2 YDEGEE. This CDR3 contains 15 residues. The CDR3 reads CASSRHRVEDYEQYF. The CDR3 nucleotides read TGTGCCAGCAGCAGGCATCGGGTGGAGGACTACGAGCAGTACTTC.

This clone showed up just once. This sequence joins TRBV28 and TRBJ1-5; TRBD1 might be the D (6 bases). V was pared by 1 base and J by 5 bases, with 15 bases between. The CDR3 contains 16 residues. Germline V CDR1 and CDR2: MDHEN, SYDVKM. The CDR3 sequence: CASSLFRQGTYQPQHF. The CDR3 bases are TGTGCCAGCAGTTTATTCAGGCAGGGGACCTATCAGCCCCAGCATTTT.

The rearrangement uses TRBV5-4 and TRBJ2-5; D unclear. Looked up from germline, CDR1 is SGHNT and CDR2 is YYREEE (reference sequence). This CDR3 is built from 15 residues. V was pared by 3 bases and J by 5 bases, with 17 bases between. CDR3 DNA sequence: TGTGCCAGCAGCTCTAAGATCGGCGCACAGGAGACCCAGTACTTC. Translation gives CASSSKIGAQETQYF.

This clone was seen only a few times. This rearrangement joins TRBV11-1 to TRBJ2-1; D not resolved. The CDR3 is made up of 11 amino acids. Looked up from germline, CDR1 is SGHAT and CDR2 is FQDESV (reference sequence). V was trimmed by 2 bases and J by 8 bases, leaving 4 bases between them. CDR3 region: CASSLRDEQFF. CDR3 DNA: TGTGCCAGCAGCTTAAGGGATGAGCAGTTCTTC.

This chain links TRBV5-1 with TRBJ2-5, with 7 bases that match TRBD1. The CDR3 consists of 14 residues. The trim removed 1 base at V and 4 bases at J, leaving 4 bases unmatched. Germline-derived CDR1 and CDR2 are SGHRS and YFSETQ. As DNA, the CDR3 is TGCGCCAGCAGCTTGAGACAGGGCGGAGAGACCCAGTACTTC. Amino acids: CASSLRQGGETQYF.

This clone was recorded once. The rearrangement links TRBV5-4 to TRBJ2-1; D is possibly TRBD1 (5 bases). The CDR3 covers 13 residues. V was shortened by 2 bases and J by 8 bases, with 11 bases between the two germline ends. Looked up from germline, CDR1 is SGHNT and CDR2 is YYREEE (reference sequence). The CDR3 reads CASSFQGLDEQFF. DNA for the CDR3: TGTGCCAGCAGCTTTCAGGGTCTGGATGAGCAGTTCTTC.

This clone appeared a few times. The chain employs TRBV5-4 and TRBJ1-2; a weak D match, TRBD1 (5 bases). This CDR3 is built from 15 residues. In germline, CDR1 is SGHNT, CDR2 YYREEE (reference sequence). Trimming stripped 4 bases from V and 2 bases from J, with 15 bases between. The CDR3 is CASSEKGPSNYGYTF. The CDR3, as DNA: TGTGCCAGCAGCGAAAAGGGACCCTCAAACTATGGCTACACCTTC.

CDR3 region: CASSNSNTGELFF. CDR3 nucleotide sequence: TGTGCCAGCAGCAACTCGAACACCGGGGAGCTGTTTTTT. The V call is TRBV3-1 (or the pseudogene TRBV3-2), the J call TRBJ2-2, with unresolved D. The CDR3 covers 13 residues. The V gene's germline CDR1 is LGHDT and CDR2 YNNKEL (reference sequence). Trimming shortened V by 5 bases and J by 0 bases, and 4 bases separated the two germline ends.

The rearrangement links TRBV3-1 (or the pseudogene TRBV3-2) to TRBJ1-2; D remains ambiguous. CDR1 is LGHDT and CDR2 is YNNKEL in the germline V gene (reference sequence). This CDR3 is 13 amino acids long. V was cut by 2 bases and J by 4 bases, with 8 bases left in between. CDR3 bases: TGTGCCAGCAGCCAACAGGCTGCCTATGGCTACACCTTC. Translating it yields CASSQQAAYGYTF.

This chain connects TRBV5-4 to TRBJ2-1; D is unclear. This CDR3 has 12 residues. Germline CDR1 is SGHNT and CDR2 is YYREEE (reference sequence). V lost 0 bases, J lost 10 bases, and 8 bases lay in between. In DNA form, the CDR3 reads TGTGCCAGCAGCTTGGGAGAAGGGGAGCAGTTCTTC. This codes for CASSLGEGEQFF.

This rearrangement joins TRBV9 to TRBJ2-2; a weak D match, TRBD1 (5 bases). Trimming pared 0 bases from V and 6 bases from J, leaving 9 bases between. Germline V gene data show CDR1 as SGDLS and CDR2 as YYNGEE. This CDR3 comprises 14 residues. The CDR3 here is CASSVAGFSGELFF. The CDR3 nucleotides are TGTGCCAGCAGCGTAGCAGGGTTCTCCGGGGAGCTGTTTTTT.

The genes are TRBV7-3 and TRBJ2-7; 7 bases align to TRBD1. The CDR3 consists of 13 residues. The V segment lost 5 bases and the J segment 6 bases; nucleotides outside the gene matches: 7. From germline, CDR1 is SGHTA and CDR2 FQGTGA. The CDR3 coding sequence is TGTGCCAGCAGCGCATCATCAGGGGGCGAGCAGTACTTC. Encoded protein: CASSASSGGEQYF.

This clone was found once. The gene calls are TRBV3-1 (or the pseudogene TRBV3-2) and TRBJ2-7; TRBD1 agrees at 12 bases. The junction had 8 bases not matched to a gene; V was cut back by 5 bases and J by 6 bases. CDR1 and CDR2 (germline): LGHDT, YNNKEL (reference sequence). This CDR3 contains 15 residues. CDR3 amino acids: CASSTSGTGGFEQYF. CDR3 in DNA: TGTGCCAGCAGCACGTCCGGGACAGGGGGCTTCGAGCAGTACTTC.

The chain is built from TRBV18 and TRBJ1-6; 8 nucleotides align to TRBD1. CDR1 and CDR2 (germline): KGHSH, LQKENI. J was trimmed by 5 bases and V by 5 bases; bases with no gene match: 5. CDR3 length: 15 residues. The CDR3 DNA reads TGTGCCAGCTCAAGACAGGGGCTCGATAATTCACCCCTCCACTTT. Translating gives CASSRQGLDNSPLHF.

This chain joins TRBV11-2 and TRBJ2-3; 8 bases line up with TRBD2. The CDR3 loop spans 19 amino acids. V was pared by 5 bases and J by 5 bases, with 21 bases of the junction left unmatched. The germline V gene has CDR1 SGHAT and CDR2 FQNNGV. CDR3 in amino acids: CASSPDRRRGAYRVDTQYF. The CDR3 region has the DNA TGTGCCAGCAGCCCCGACAGGAGGCGGGGGGCCTATAGAGTAGATACGCAGTATTTT.

This clone was detected only once. The chain uses TRBV20-1 and TRBJ1-1; a possible D gene is TRBD1 (6 bases). In germline, CDR1 is DFQATT, CDR2 SNEGSKA (reference sequence). Between the trimmed V and J ends, which lost 4 bases and 8 bases, there was a span of 11 bases. This CDR3 is 11 amino acids long. CDR3 in DNA: TGCAGTGCTAAAGGACAGCTCGAAGCTTTCTTT. Protein: CSAKGQLEAFF.

The rearrangement links TRBV9 to TRBJ2-5; D gene uncertain. V was clipped by 7 bases and J by 7 bases, with 23 bases between them. Germline V gene lookup returns CDR1 SGDLS and CDR2 YYNGEE. The CDR3 has 15 amino acids. The CDR3 sequence: CASDASGSSSGTQYF. In DNA, the CDR3 is TGTGCCAGCGACGCGTCGGGCAGCTCTTCAGGGACCCAGTACTTC.

The chain is built from TRBV2 and TRBJ1-2; 9 nucleotides agree with TRBD1. CDR3 length: 14 residues. CDR1 SNHLY and CDR2 FYNNEI come from the germline V gene. V lost 8 bases, J lost 7 bases, and 11 bases stayed unmatched. The CDR3: CASLLSADRGGYTF. The CDR3 DNA reads TGTGCCAGCCTTCTTTCTGCGGACAGGGGTGGCTACACCTTC.

The V and J genes are TRBV9 and TRBJ2-3; the match to TRBD1 covers 8 bases. V lost 0 bases and J lost 6; bases outside the gene matches: 12. CDR1 and CDR2 (germline): SGDLS, YYNGEE. The CDR3 has 17 amino acids. The CDR3 reads CASSVVSYPGGLDTQYF. DNA for the CDR3: TGTGCCAGCAGCGTAGTTTCGTATCCAGGGGGCCTGGATACGCAGTATTTT.

This chain joins TRBV19 and TRBJ1-4, with D tentatively TRBD1 (6 bases). The CDR3 loop spans 15 amino acids. Germline V gene data show CDR1 as LNHDA and CDR2 as SQIVND (reference sequence). V was pared by 5 bases and J by 4 bases, with 14 bases between. CDR3: CASSLRQADNEKLFF. In nucleotides, the CDR3 is TGTGCCAGTAGTTTAAGACAGGCAGATAATGAAAAACTGTTTTTT.

The chain recombines TRBV5-1 with TRBJ1-6, with D possibly TRBD1 on 6 matching bases. Germline lookup yields CDR1 SGHRS and CDR2 YFSETQ. The CDR3 contains 19 residues. V lost 0 bases and J 0 bases, leaving 16 bases between the germline ends. Written as DNA, the CDR3 is TGCGCCAGCAGCTTGGAGGGGGTGAAGACGAGCTCCTATAATTCACCCCTCCACTTT. This gives the protein CASSLEGVKTSSYNSPLHF.

The genes are TRBV19 and TRBJ2-4, with D perhaps being TRBD1 or TRBD2 (5 bases each). Germline-derived CDR1 and CDR2 are LNHDA and SQIVND (reference sequence). V lost 9 bases and J 0 bases, leaving 15 bases between the germline ends. The CDR3 has 15 residues. The CDR3 coding sequence is TGTGCCAGCTCGGGGCGGGTCTTAGCCAAAAACATTCAGTACTTC. Amino acids: CASSGRVLAKNIQYF. Filled out from reference TRBV19 and TRBJ2-4, the complete variable domain reads DGGITQSPKYLFRKEGQNVTLSCEQNLNHDAMYWYRQDPGQGLRLIYYSQIVNDFQKGDIAEGYSVSREKKESFPLTVTSAQKNPTAFYLCASSGRVLAKNIQYFGAGTRLSVL.